A single sample is the source of the 10 T cell receptor beta chains below, sequenced in a study of cytomegalovirus exposure and HLA in healthy donors. The PCR employed 60 Vbeta primers together with 13 Jbeta primers. The method was immunoSEQ multiplex PCR; TCRdb's version includes in-frame clones alone and lacks a portion of them. The data show some 160,000 clones, with more than 65% seen just once and around 0.52% held by the top ten. Sequencing was carried out using PBMCs. The source is a woman in her forties or fifties in good health and CMV-seronegative.

V and J are TRBV5-4 and TRBJ2-7, with 11 bases matching TRBD2. Germline CDR1 is SGHNT and CDR2 is YYREEE (reference sequence). This CDR3 is 15 amino acids long. V lost 5 bases, J lost 1 base, and 5 bases stayed unmatched. CDR3 region: CASSKLAGESYEQYF. CDR3 nucleotides: TGTGCCAGCAGTAAACTAGCGGGGGAGTCCTACGAGCAGTACTTC.

This sequence joins TRBV29-1 and TRBJ2-7; perhaps TRBD2 as D (6 bases). Between the trimmed V and J ends, which lost 4 bases and 2 bases, there was a span of 18 bases. There are 15 residues in the CDR3. The V gene's germline CDR1 is SQVTM and CDR2 ANQGSEA. CDR3 nucleotide sequence: TGCAGCGTTGGGTCCCTGAAGACGGGAGCCTACGAGCAGTACTTC. As protein: CSVGSLKTGAYEQYF.

The chain joins TRBV29-1 to TRBJ1-2; no reliable D call. The ends were cut back, 4 bases at V and 2 bases at J, with 14 bases in the middle. Germline V gene lookup returns CDR1 SQVTM and CDR2 ANQGSEA. There are 14 residues in the CDR3. The CDR3, as DNA: TGCAGCGTTGGACCATACAGAAAAAACTATGGCTACACCTTC. Its protein product is CSVGPYRKNYGYTF.

The V and J genes are TRBV15 and TRBJ2-3, with 8 bases that match TRBD2. Germline CDR1 LNHNV, CDR2 YYDKDF (reference sequence). This CDR3 is 16 amino acids long. V shed 3 bases and J 6 bases; nucleotides not matched to a gene: 11. DNA for the CDR3: TGTGCCACCAGCAGGCTGGGGCGGGGGGCAATGGATACGCAGTATTTT. Residues: CATSRLGRGAMDTQYF.

This rearrangement joins TRBV11-2 to TRBJ2-5; no definite D call. The end of the DNA is better explained by TRBJ2-7, so the J call may be wrong. The CDR3 extends over 11 amino acids. Per germline, CDR1 SGHAT and CDR2 FQNNGV. CDR3 residues: CASSILIEQYF. In nucleotides, the CDR3 is TGTGCCAGCAGTATCTTGATCGAGCAGTACTTC.

This clone was recorded a few times. The chain carries TRBV4-2 and TRBJ2-7; D unclear. Germline values: CDR1 LGHNA, CDR2 YNFKEQ. The CDR3 is 14 residues long. The ends were cut back, 0 bases at V and 4 bases at J, with 10 bases in the middle. CDR3 amino acids: CASSQEEWHYEQYF. For the CDR3, the DNA is TGTGCCAGCAGCCAAGAAGAATGGCATTACGAGCAGTACTTC.

V usage is TRBV9 and J usage is TRBJ2-5; D is perhaps TRBD1 (7 bases). CDR1 and CDR2 from the germline V gene are SGDLS and YYNGEE. V was shortened by 0 bases and J by 4 bases, with 10 bases between the two germline ends. This CDR3 spans 14 amino acids. The CDR3 region has the DNA TGTGCCAGCAGCGTAGACAGGGGAGGAGAGACCCAGTACTTC. Protein: CASSVDRGGETQYF.

This chain uses TRBV28 with TRBJ2-5; 9 positions match TRBD2. The CDR3 is made up of 18 amino acids. Germline assignment: CDR1 MDHEN and CDR2 SYDVKM. V gave up 6 bases and J gave up 3 bases; unmatched junction bases: 17. CDR3 nucleotides: TGTGCCAGCAGCCCGGACAGAGGGGTAGCGGGAGCGGAAGAGACCCAGTACTTC. Amino acids: CASSPDRGVAGAEETQYF.

This clone was observed a few times. The chain uses TRBV7-9 and TRBJ1-5, with a weak D call TRBD1 (6 bases). The germline V gene has CDR1 SEHNR and CDR2 FQNEAQ (reference sequence). The V gene lost 5 bases and the J gene lost 0 bases, with 8 bases spanning the gap. The CDR3 is made up of 14 amino acids. Here the CDR3 DNA reads TGTGCCAGCAGCAACAGGGCTAGCAATCAGCCCCAGCATTTT. It yields the protein CASSNRASNQPQHF.

This clone was detected once. In DNA form, the CDR3 reads TGTGCCAGCAGTCTAGGGGTAGATACGCAGTATTTT. It yields the protein CASSLGVDTQYF. The chain carries TRBV28 and TRBJ2-3, with TRBD1 as a possible D gene (5 bases). V gave up 5 bases and J gave up 5 bases, with 8 bases separating them. CDR1 is MDHEN and CDR2 is SYDVKM in the germline V gene. The CDR3 spans 12 residues.